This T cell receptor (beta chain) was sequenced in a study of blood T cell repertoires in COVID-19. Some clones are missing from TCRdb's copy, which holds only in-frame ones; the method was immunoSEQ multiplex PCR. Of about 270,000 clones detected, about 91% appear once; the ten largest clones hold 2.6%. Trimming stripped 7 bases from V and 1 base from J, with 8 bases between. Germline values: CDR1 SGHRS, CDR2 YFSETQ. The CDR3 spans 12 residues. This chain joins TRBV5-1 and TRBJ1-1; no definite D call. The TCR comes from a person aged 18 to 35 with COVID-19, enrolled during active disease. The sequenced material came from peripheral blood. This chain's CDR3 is CASQTENTEAFF. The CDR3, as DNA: TGCGCCAGCCAAACAGAGAACACTGAAGCTTTCTTT.